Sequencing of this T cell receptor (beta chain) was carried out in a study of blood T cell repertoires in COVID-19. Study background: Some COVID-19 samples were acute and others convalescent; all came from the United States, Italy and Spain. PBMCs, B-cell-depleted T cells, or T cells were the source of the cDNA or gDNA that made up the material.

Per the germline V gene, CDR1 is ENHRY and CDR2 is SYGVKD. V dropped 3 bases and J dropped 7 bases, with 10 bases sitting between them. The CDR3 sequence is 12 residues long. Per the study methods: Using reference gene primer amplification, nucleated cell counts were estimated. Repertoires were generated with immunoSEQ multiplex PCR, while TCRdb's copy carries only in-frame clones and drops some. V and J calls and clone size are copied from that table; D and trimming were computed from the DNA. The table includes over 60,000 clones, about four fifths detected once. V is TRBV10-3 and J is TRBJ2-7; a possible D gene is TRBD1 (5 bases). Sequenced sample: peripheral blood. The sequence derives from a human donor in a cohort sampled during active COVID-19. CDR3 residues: CAISEGEREQYF. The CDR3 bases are TGTGCCATCAGTGAAGGGGAACGGGAGCAGTACTTC.